This TCR beta chain was captured by sequencing in a study of blood T cell repertoires in COVID-19. Profiled with immunoSEQ multiplex PCR; TCRdb holds only in-frame clones, not every one. This table has roughly 170,000 clones, 86% appearing once. In the case of this clone: Other DNA sequences of this sample code for an identical CDR3.

Germline V gene data show CDR1 as MNHEY and CDR2 as SVGAGI. CDR3 length: 13 amino acids. V was clipped by 0 bases and J by 11 bases, with 10 bases between them. The chain has TRBV6-5 and TRBJ1-4; D unresolved. The TCR originated in a man aged 70 or older with active or convalescent COVID-19. Sequencing was carried out using peripheral blood. The CDR3 coding sequence is TGTGCCAGCAGTTACTCCTCGGGAGGGAAACTGTTTTTT. This encodes CASSYSSGGKLFF.